This TCR beta chain was sequenced for a study of cytomegalovirus exposure and HLA in healthy donors. V gave up 0 bases and J gave up 3 bases, with 16 bases separating them. The CDR3 totals 17 residues. CDR1 is SGHTS, CDR2 YDEGEE, per germline. Amplification used 60 Vbeta primers and 13 Jbeta primers. Profiling relied on immunoSEQ multiplex PCR, and the TCRdb table lists in-frame clones only, not all of them. The sample's table shows 200,000 to 250,000 clones. Sequences were obtained from PBMCs. This sequence was found in a woman aged 25 to 39 in good health and CMV-seropositive. J is TRBJ1-5 and V is TRBV5-8, with a possible D match to TRBD1 (6 bases). CDR3 in amino acids: CASSLASTGLLNQPQHF. The DNA of the CDR3 is TGTGCCAGCAGCTTGGCCTCGACAGGTCTTCTCAATCAGCCCCAGCATTTT.